Described below is a single T cell receptor beta chain sequence and its context. Its target is not known. This specimen comes from a study of T cells in localized non-small cell lung cancer. The CDR3 spans 15 residues. Germline V CDR1 and CDR2: MNHNY, SVGAGI (reference sequence). Using immunoSEQ multiplex PCR, the repertoire was profiled, and TCRdb retains in-frame clones only, with some absent. This sample has some 130,000 clones, with about 89% found just once. Points from the study as a whole: A median of around 57 clones ranked among the top 100 in tumor appeared in adjacent lung.

This chain joins TRBV6-6 and TRBJ2-5; 12 bases line up with TRBD2. The J call could be wrong; TRBJ2-7 is a better fit for the DNA end. This receptor was taken from a female donor older than 55 with stage I lung adenocarcinoma. This specimen was peripheral blood, taken before any cancer treatment. CDR3 nucleotide sequence: TGTTCCGGCAGCCAGACTAGCGGGAGATTGGCCGAGCAGTACTTC. Its protein product is CSGSQTSGRLAEQYF.